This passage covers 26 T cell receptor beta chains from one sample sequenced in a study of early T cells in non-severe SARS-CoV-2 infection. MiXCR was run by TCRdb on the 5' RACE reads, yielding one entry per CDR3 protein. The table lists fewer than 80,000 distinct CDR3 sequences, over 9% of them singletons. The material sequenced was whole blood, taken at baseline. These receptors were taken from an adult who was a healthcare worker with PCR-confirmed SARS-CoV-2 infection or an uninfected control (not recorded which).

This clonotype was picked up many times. CDR3 sequence: CASQWLATEAFF. The DNA for the CDR3 is TGTGCCTCCCAGTGGTTGGCCACTGAAGCTTTCTTT. The rearrangement links TRBV10-3 to TRBJ1-1; the D is unclear. The CDR3 totals 12 residues. Trimming shortened V by 11 bases and J by 4 bases, and 14 bases separated the two germline ends. Germline CDR1 is ENHRY and CDR2 is SYGVKD.

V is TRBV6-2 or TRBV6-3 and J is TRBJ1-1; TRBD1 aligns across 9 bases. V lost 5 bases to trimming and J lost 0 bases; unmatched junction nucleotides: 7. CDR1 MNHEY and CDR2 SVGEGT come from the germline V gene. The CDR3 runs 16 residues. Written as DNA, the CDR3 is TGTGCCAGCAGTCCGGGATACAGGGGGCTGAACACTGAAGCTTTCTTT. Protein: CASSPGYRGLNTEAFF.

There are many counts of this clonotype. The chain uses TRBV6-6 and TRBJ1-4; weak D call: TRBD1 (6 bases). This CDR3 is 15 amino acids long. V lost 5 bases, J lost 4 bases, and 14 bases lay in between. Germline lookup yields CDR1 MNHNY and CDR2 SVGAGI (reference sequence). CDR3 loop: CASSPQGRFNEKLFF. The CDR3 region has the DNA TGTGCCAGCAGTCCCCAGGGGAGGTTTAATGAAAAACTGTTTTTT.

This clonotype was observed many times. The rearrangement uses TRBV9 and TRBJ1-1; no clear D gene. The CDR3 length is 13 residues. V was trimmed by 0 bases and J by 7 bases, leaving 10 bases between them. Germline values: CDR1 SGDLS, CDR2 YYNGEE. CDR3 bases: TGTGCCAGCAGCGTAGGACCGACCTATGAAGCTTTCTTT. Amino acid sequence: CASSVGPTYEAFF.

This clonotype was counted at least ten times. This CDR3 reads CSAHRLAGSTDTQYF. The CDR3 DNA sequence: TGCAGTGCTCACCGACTAGCGGGGAGCACAGATACGCAGTATTTT. V is TRBV20-1 and J is TRBJ2-3; 11 nucleotides align to TRBD2. J gave up 0 bases and V 5 bases, and 4 bases lay outside the gene matches. CDR3 length: 15 residues. CDR1 and CDR2 from the germline V gene are DFQATT and SNEGSKA (reference sequence).

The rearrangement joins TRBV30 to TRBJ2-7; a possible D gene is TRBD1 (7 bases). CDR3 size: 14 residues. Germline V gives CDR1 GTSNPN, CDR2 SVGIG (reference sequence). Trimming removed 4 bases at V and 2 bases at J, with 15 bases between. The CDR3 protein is CAWIGGGSPYEQYF. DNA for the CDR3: TGTGCCTGGATAGGAGGGGGCTCGCCCTACGAGCAGTACTTC.

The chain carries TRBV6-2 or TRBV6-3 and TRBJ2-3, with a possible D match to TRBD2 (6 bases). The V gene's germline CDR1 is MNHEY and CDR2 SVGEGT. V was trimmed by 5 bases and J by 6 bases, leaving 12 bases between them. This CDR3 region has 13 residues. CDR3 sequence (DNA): TGTGCCAGCAGTACACGACTAGTCGATACGCAGTATTTT. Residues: CASSTRLVDTQYF.

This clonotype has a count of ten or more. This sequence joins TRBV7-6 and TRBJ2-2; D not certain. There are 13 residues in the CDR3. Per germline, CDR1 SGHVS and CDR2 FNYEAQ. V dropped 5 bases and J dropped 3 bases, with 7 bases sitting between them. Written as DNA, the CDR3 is TGTGCCAGCAGCCCAGAAGACACCGGGGAGCTGTTTTTT. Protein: CASSPEDTGELFF.

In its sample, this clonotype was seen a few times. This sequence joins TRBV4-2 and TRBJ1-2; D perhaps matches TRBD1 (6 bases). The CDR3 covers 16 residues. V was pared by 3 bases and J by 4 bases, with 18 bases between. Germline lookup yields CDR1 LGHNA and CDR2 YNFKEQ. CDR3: CASSHPIRGAVYGYTF. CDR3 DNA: TGTGCCAGCAGCCATCCTATCCGGGGGGCGGTCTATGGCTACACCTTC.

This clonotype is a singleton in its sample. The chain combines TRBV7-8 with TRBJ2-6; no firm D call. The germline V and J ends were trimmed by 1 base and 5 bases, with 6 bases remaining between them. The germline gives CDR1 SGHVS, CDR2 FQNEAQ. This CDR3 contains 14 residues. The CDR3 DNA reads TGTGCCAGCAGCTTAGGTGGACGGGCCAACGTCCTGACTTTC. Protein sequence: CASSLGGRANVLTF.

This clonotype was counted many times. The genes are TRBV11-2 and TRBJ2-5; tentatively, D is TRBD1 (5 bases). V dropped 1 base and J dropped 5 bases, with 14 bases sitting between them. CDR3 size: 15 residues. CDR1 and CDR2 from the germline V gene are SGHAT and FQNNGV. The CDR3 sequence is CASSLGPGSGETQYF. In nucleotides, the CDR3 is TGTGCCAGCAGCTTAGGACCAGGGTCCGGGGAGACCCAGTACTTC.

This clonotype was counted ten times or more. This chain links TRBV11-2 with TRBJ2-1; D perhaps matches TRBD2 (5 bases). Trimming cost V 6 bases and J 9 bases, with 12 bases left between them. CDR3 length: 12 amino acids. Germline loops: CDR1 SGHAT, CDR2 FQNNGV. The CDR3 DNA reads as TGTGCCAGCAGATCTAGCCGAACTGAGCAGTTCTTC. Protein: CASRSSRTEQFF.

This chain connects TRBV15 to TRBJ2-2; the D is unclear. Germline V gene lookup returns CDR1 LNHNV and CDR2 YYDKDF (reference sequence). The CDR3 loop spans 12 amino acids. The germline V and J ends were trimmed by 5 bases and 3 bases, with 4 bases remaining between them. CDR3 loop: CATSFDTGELFF. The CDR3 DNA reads TGTGCCACCAGCTTCGACACCGGGGAGCTGTTTTTT.

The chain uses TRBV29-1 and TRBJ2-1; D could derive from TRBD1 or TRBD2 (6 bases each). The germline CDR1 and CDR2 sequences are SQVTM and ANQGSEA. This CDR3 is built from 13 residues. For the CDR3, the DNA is TGCAGGGCGAGGGGGGTTACCTACAATGAGCAGTTCTTC. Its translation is CRARGVTYNEQFF.

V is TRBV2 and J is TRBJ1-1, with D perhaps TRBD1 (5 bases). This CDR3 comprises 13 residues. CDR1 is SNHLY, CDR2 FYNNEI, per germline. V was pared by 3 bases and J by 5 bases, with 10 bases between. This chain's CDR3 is CASSDYGGTEAFF. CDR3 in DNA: TGTGCCAGCAGTGACTACGGGGGTACTGAAGCTTTCTTT.

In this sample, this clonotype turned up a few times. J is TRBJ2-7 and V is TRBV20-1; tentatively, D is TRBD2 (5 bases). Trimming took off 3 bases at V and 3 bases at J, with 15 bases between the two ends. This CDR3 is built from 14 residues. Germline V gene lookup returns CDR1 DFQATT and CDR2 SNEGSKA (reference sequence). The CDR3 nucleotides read TGCAGTGCTAGGCCCACTAGATTTGGCTACGAGCAGTACTTC. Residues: CSARPTRFGYEQYF.

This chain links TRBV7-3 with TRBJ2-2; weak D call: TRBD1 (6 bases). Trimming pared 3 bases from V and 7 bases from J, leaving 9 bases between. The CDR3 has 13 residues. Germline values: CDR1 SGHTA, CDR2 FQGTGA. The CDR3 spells CASSFTQGGELFF. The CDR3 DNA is TGTGCCAGCAGCTTTACACAGGGCGGGGAGCTGTTTTTT.

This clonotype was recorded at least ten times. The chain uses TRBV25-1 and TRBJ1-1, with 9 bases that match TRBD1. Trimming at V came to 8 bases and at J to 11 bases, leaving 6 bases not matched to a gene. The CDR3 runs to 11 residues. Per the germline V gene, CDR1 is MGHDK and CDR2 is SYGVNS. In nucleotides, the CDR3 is TGTGCCAGCCGGGAGGGACAGGGTGCTTTCTTT. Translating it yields CASREGQGAFF.

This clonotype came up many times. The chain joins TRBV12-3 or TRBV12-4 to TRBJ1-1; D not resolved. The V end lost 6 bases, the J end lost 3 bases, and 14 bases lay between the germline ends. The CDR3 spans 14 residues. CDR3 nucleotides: TGTGCCAGCAGGGTGGGCCTCCTGGACACTGAAGCTTTCTTT. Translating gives CASRVGLLDTEAFF.

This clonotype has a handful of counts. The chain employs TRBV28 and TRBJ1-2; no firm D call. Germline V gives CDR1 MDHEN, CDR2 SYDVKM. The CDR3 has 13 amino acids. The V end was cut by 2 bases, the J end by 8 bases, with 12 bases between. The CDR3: CASSLVSSGGYTF. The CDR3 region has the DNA TGTGCCAGCAGTTTAGTCAGCTCTGGAGGCTACACCTTC.

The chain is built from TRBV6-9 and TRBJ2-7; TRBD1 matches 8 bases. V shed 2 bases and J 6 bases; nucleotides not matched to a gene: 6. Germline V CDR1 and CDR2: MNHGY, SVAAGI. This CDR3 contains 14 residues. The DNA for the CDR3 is TGTGCCAGCAGTTATCTCAGGGGGCGCTTCGAGCAGTACTTC. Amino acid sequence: CASSYLRGRFEQYF.

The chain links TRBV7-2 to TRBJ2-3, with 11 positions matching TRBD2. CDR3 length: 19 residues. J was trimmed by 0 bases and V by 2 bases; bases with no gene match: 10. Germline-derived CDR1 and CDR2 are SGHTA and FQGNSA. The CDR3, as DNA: TGTGCCAGCAGCTTAATGAGGTCTAGCGGGGGGATTAGCACAGATACGCAGTATTTT. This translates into CASSLMRSSGGISTDTQYF.

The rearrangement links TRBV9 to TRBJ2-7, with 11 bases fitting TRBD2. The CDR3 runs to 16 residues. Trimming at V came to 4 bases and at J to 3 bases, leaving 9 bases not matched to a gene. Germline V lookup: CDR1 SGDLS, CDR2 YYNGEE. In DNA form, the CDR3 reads TGTGCCAGCAGCCCCTTGGGGACTAGCGGTTACTACGAGCAGTACTTC. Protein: CASSPLGTSGYYEQYF.

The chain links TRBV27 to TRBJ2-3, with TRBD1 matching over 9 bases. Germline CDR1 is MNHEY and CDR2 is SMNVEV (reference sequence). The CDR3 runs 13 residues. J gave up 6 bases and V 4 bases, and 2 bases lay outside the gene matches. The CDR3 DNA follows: TGTGCCAGCAGTTCACAGGGGGCGGATACGCAGTATTTT. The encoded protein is CASSSQGADTQYF.

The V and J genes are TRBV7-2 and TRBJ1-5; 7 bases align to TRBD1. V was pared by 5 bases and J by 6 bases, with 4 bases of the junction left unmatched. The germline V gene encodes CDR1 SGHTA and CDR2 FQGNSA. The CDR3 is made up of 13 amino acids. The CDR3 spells CASSSRTGQPQHF. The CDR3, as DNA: TGTGCCAGCAGCAGCAGGACAGGTCAGCCCCAGCATTTT. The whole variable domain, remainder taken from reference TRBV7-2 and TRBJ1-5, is GAGVSQSPSNKVTEKGKDVELRCDPISGHTALYWYRQSLGQGLEFLIYFQGNSAPDKSGLPSDRFSAERTGGSVSTLTIQRTQQEDSAVYLCASSSRTGQPQHFGDGTRLSIL.

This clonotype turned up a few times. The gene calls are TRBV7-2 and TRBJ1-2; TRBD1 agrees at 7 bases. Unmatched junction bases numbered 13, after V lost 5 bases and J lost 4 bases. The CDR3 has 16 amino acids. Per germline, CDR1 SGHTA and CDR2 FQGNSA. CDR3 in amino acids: CASSPRTGHSSYGYTF. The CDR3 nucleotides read TGTGCCAGCAGCCCCCGGACAGGACATTCCTCCTATGGCTACACCTTC.